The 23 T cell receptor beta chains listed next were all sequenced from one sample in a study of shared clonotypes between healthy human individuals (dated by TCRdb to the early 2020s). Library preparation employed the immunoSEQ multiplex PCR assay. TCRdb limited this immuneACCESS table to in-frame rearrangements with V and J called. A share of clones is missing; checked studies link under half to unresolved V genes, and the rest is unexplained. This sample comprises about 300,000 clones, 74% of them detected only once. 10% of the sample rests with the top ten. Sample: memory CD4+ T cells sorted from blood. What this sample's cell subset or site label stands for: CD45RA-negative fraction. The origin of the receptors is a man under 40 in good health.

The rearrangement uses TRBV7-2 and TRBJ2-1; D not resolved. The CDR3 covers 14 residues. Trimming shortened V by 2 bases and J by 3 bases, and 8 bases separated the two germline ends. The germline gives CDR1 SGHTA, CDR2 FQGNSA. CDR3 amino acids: CASSLQPLYNEQFF. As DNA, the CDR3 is TGTGCCAGCAGCTTACAACCGCTCTACAATGAGCAGTTCTTC.

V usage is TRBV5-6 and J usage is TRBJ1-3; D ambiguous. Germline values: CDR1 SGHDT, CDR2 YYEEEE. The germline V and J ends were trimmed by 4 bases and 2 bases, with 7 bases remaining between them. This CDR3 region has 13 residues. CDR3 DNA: TGTGCCAGCAGCCCAAGGGCTGGAAACACCATATATTTT. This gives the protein CASSPRAGNTIYF.

In DNA, the CDR3 is TGTGCCAGCAGCTTCTCCGACCCCCTAGCGGGGAGCTCCTACAATGAGCAGTTCTTC. Protein: CASSFSDPLAGSSYNEQFF. The V call is TRBV11-3, the J call TRBJ2-1; 9 bases are shared with TRBD2. Germline CDR1 and CDR2: SGHNT and YENEEA. The CDR3 is made up of 19 amino acids. J lost 0 bases, V lost 3 bases, and 12 bases had no gene match.

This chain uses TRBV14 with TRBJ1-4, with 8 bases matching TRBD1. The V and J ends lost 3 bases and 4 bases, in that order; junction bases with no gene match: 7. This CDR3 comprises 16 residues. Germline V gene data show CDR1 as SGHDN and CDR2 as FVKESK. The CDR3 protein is CASSHRRGQVNEKLFF. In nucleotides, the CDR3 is TGTGCCAGCAGCCACCGACGGGGACAGGTTAATGAAAAACTGTTTTTT.

The CDR3 coding sequence is TGTGCCAGCAGTTACCGTCCGGGGGGCTCCTACGAGCAGTACTTC. Its protein product is CASSYRPGGSYEQYF. The V and J genes are TRBV27 and TRBJ2-7; TRBD2 matches at 7 bases. V dropped 4 bases and J dropped 0; count of bases not matched to a gene: 6. The germline gives CDR1 MNHEY, CDR2 SMNVEV (reference sequence). CDR3 length equals 15 residues.

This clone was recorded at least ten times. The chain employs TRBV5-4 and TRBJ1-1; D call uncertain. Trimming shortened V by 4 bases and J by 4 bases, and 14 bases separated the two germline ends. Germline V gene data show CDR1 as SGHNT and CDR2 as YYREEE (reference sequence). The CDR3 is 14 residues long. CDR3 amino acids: CASSPVGRGTEAFF. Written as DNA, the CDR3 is TGTGCCAGCAGCCCTGTGGGGAGAGGCACTGAAGCTTTCTTT.

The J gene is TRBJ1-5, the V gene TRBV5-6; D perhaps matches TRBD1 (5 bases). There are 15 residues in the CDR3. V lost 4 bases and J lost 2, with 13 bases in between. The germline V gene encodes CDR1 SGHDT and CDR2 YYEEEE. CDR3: CASSPANRRNQPQHF. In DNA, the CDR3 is TGTGCCAGCAGCCCGGCTAACAGGCGCAATCAGCCCCAGCATTTT.

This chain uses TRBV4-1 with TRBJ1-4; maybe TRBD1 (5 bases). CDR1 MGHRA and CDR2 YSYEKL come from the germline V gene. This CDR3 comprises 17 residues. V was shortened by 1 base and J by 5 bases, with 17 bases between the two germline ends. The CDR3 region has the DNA TGCGCCAGCAGCCAAGGGCCCGGGACGCCTGAAAATGAAAAACTGTTTTTT. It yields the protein CASSQGPGTPENEKLFF.

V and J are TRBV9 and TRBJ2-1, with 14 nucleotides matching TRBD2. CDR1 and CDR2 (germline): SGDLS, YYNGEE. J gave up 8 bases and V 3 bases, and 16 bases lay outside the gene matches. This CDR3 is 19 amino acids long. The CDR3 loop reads CASSASSGTGTSGRHEQFF. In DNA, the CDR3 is TGTGCCAGCAGCGCGAGTTCAGGGACCGGGACTAGCGGGAGACATGAGCAGTTCTTC.

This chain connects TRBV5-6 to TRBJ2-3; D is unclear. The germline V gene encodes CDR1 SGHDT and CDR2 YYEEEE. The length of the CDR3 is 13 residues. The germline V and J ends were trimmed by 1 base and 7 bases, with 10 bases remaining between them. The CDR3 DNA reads TGTGCCAGCAGCTTGAGGCAGGCATATACGCAGTATTTT. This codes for CASSLRQAYTQYF.

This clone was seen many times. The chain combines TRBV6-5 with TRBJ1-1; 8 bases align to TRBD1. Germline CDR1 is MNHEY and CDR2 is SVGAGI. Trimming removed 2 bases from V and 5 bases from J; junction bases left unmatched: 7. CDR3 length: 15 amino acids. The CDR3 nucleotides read TGTGCCAGCAGTTACCACGGCAGGGGGCGGACTGAAGCTTTCTTT. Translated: CASSYHGRGRTEAFF.

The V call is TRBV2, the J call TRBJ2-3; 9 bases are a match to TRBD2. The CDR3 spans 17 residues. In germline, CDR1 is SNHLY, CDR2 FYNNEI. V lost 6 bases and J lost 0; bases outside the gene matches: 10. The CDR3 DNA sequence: TGTGCCAGCAGCCGAATAGCGGGAGCCTCTAGCACAGATACGCAGTATTTT. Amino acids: CASSRIAGASSTDTQYF.

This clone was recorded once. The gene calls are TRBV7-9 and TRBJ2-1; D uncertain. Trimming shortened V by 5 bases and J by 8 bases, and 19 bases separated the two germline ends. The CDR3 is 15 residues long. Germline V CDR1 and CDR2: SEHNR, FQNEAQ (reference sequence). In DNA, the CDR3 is TGTGCCAGCAGCCGTTCCGGCTGGCAGGATCATGAGCAGTTCTTC. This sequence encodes CASSRSGWQDHEQFF.

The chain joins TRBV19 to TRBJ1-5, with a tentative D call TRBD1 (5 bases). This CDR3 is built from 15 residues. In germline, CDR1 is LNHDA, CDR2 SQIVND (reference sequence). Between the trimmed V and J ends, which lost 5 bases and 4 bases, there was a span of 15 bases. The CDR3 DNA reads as TGTGCCAGTAGTTCTATAACAGGAAAGAATCAGCCCCAGCATTTT. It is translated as CASSSITGKNQPQHF.

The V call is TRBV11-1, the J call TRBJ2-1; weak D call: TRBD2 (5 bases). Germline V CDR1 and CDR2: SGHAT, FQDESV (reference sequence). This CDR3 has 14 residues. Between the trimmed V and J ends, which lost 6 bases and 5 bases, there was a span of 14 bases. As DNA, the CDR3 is TGTGCCAGCAGTAAGAACGCAGCGGACAATGAGCAGTTCTTC. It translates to CASSKNAADNEQFF.

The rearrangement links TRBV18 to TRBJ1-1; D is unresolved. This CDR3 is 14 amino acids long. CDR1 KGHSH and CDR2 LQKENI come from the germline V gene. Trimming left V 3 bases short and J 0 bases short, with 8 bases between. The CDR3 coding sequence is TGTGCCAGCTCACCGGATCTCATGAACACTGAAGCTTTCTTT. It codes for CASSPDLMNTEAFF.

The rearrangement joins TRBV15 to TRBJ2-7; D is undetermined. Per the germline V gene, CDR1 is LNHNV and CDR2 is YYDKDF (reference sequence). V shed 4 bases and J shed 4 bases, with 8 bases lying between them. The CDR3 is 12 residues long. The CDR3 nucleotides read TGTGCCACCAGCATTAAAGGGTACGAGCAGTACTTC. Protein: CATSIKGYEQYF.

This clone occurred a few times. In nucleotides, the CDR3 is TGCGCCAGCAGCTTGGCCAGGGGTCCGACCTACAATGAGCAGTTCTTC. The encoded protein is CASSLARGPTYNEQFF. The rearrangement links TRBV5-1 to TRBJ2-1, with D tentatively TRBD1 (6 bases). CDR1 SGHRS and CDR2 YFSETQ come from the germline V gene. The CDR3 loop spans 16 amino acids. V was cut by 0 bases and J by 2 bases, with 12 bases left in between.

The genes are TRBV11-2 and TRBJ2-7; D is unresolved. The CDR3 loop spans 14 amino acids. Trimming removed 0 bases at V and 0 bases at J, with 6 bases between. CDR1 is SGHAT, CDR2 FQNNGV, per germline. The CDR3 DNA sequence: TGTGCCAGCAGCTTAGATGGCTACTCCTACGAGCAGTACTTC. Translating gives CASSLDGYSYEQYF.

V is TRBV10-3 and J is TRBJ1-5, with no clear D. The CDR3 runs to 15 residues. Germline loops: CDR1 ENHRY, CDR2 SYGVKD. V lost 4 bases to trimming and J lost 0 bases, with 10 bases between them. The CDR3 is CAISGVGDSNQPQHF. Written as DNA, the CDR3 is TGTGCCATCAGTGGGGTTGGGGATAGCAATCAGCCCCAGCATTTT.

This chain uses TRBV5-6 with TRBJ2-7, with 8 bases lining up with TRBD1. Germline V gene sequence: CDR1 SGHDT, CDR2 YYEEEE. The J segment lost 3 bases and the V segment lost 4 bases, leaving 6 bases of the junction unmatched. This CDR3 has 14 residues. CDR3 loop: CASSMDRAFYEQYF. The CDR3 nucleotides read TGTGCCAGCAGCATGGACAGGGCCTTCTACGAGCAGTACTTC.

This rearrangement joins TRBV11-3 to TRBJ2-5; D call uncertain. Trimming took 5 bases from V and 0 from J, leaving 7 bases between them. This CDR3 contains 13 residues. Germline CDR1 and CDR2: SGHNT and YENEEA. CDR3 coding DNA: TGTGCCAGCAGCCCACGAAACCAAGAGACCCAGTACTTC. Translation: CASSPRNQETQYF.

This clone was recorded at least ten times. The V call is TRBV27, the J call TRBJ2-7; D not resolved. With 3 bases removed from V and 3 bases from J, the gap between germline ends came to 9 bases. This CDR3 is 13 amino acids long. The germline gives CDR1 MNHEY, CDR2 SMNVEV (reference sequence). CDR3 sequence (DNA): TGTGCCAGCAGTTTCCCCCCCTACTACGAGCAGTACTTC. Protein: CASSFPPYYEQYF.